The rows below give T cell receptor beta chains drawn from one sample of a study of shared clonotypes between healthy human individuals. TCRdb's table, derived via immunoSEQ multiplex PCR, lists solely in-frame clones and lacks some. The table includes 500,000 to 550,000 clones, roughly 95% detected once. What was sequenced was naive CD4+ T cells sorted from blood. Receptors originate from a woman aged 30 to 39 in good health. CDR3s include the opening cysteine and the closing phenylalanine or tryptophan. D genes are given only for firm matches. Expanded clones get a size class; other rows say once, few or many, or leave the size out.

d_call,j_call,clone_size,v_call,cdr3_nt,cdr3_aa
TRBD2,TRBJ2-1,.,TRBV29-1,TGCAGCGTTGAAGATCGGTTTGGACTAGCGGGAGGGTTTGAGCAGTTCTTC,CSVEDRFGLAGGFEQFF
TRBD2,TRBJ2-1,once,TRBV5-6,TGTGCCAGCTTTCTAGCGGGAGCGGGAAATGAGCAGTTCTTC,CASFLAGAGNEQFF
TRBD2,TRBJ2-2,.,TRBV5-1,TGCGCCACAAACCTAGCGGGAGGGGACACCGGGGAGCTGTTTTTT,CATNLAGGDTGELFF
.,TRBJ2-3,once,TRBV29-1,TGCAGCGTTGAACCCAGACAGCCAGATACGCAGTATTTT,CSVEPRQPDTQYF
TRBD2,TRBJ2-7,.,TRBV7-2,TGTGCCAGCAGCTTAAGCGGGAGCTCGCCCTACGAGCAGTACTTC,CASSLSGSSPYEQYF
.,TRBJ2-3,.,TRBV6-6,TGTGCCAGCAGGGGCCGGCGGGACAGTCTCACAGATACGCAGTATTTT,CASRGRRDSLTDTQYF
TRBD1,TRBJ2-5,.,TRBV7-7,TGTGCCAGCAGCTTAGAGACAGGGGGTATAGAGACCCAGTACTTC,CASSLETGGIETQYF
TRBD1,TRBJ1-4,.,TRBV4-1,TGCGCCAGCAGCTCCCGACAGGGGCAAACTAATGAAAAACTGTTTTTT,CASSSRQGQTNEKLFF
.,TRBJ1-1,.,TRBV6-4,TGTGCCAGCAGTGACTCTAAAGGGCAGAGGAACACTGAAGCTTTCTTT,CASSDSKGQRNTEAFF
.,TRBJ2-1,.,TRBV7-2,TGTGCCAGCAGCTTAGCGCTTCTAGCGTCCTACAATGAGCAGTTCTTC,CASSLALLASYNEQFF
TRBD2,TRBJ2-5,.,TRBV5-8,TGTGCCAGCAGCCCCTACCGAACGACTAGCGGGAGTGGAGAGACCCAGTACTTC,CASSPYRTTSGSGETQYF
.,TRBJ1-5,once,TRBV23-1,TGCGCCAGCAGTAACTCAGGGTATATCAATCAGCCCCAGCATTTT,CASSNSGYINQPQHF
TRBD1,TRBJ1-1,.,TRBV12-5,TGTGCTAGTGGTTTCCGTCCAAAAAAGCGGGACAGGGCGAACACTGAAGCTTTCTTT,CASGFRPKKRDRANTEAFF
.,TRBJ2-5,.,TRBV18,TGTGCCAGCTCACCAGTCCGGGACTCCGAAGAGACCCAGTACTTC,CASSPVRDSEETQYF
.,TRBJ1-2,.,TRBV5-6,TGTGCCAGCAGCTTGGCAACAATCTATGGCTACACCTTC,CASSLATIYGYTF
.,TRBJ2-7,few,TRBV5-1,TGCGCCAGCAGCCCAGTACGGAGAGGGACCTACGAGCAGTACTTC,CASSPVRRGTYEQYF
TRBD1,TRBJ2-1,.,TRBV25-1,TGTGCCAGCAGTGTCGAGTGGGACAGAGAATACAATGAGCAGTTCTTC,CASSVEWDREYNEQFF
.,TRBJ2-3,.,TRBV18,TGTGCCAGCTCACCTGCAGAGGACGGGGGTCGGGATACGCAGTATTTT,CASSPAEDGGRDTQYF
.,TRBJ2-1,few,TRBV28,TGTGCCAGCAGTTTATACAATGAGCAGTTCTTC,CASSLYNEQFF
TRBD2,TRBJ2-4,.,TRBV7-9,TGTGCCAGCAGCTTAGCGGGGACTAGCGGGAGACTAGCCAAAAACATTCAGTACTTC,CASSLAGTSGRLAKNIQYF
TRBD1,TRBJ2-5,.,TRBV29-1,TGCAGCGTTGGACGGACAGGGGTGAGAGAGACCCAGTACTTC,CSVGRTGVRETQYF
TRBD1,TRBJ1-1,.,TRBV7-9,TGTGCCAGCAGCAATCCTCCGGGACAGGGGGCCTTTTCTGAAGCTTTCTTT,CASSNPPGQGAFSEAFF
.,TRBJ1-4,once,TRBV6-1,TGTGCCAGCAGTGAACTGTACTCTCACGAAAAACTGTTTTTT,CASSELYSHEKLFF
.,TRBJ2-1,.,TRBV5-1,TGCGCCAGCAGCGGAGGGACAGCACTCGGCAATGAGCAGTTCTTC,CASSGGTALGNEQFF
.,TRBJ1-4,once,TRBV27,TGTGCCAGCAGTTTCACCGGCTATGAAAAACTGTTTTTT,CASSFTGYEKLFF
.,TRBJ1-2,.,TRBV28,TGTGCCAGCAGTTTTGGGCAGATCTATGGCTACACCTTC,CASSFGQIYGYTF
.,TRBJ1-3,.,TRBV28,TGTGCCAGCAGTTTACCCCAGAGTAGCTCTGGAAACACCATATATTTT,CASSLPQSSSGNTIYF
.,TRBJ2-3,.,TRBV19,TGTGCCGCCAAGACTAGTGGAGCAGATACGCAGTATTTT,CAAKTSGADTQYF
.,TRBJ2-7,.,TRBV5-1,TGCGCCAGCACCATGGGTTTAGGTCGGGACGCCTACGAGCAGTACTTC,CASTMGLGRDAYEQYF